This TCR beta chain was captured in a study of T cells in localized non-small cell lung cancer. From germline, CDR1 is MNHNS and CDR2 SASEGT. J gave up 3 bases and V 5 bases, and 2 bases lay outside the gene matches. The CDR3 runs to 15 residues. Profiling relied on immunoSEQ multiplex PCR, and the TCRdb table lists in-frame clones only, not all of them. The sample carries 25,000 to 30,000 clones, around 92% recorded once. On this clone: This sample includes further DNA sequences coding for the same CDR3.

This TCR derives from a woman aged 35-70 years with stage III lung adenocarcinoma. V usage is TRBV6-1 and J usage is TRBJ1-6; 9 nucleotides line up with TRBD1. The specimen comprised peripheral blood mononuclear cells, sampled before any cancer treatment. CDR3 nucleotide sequence: TGTGCCAGCAGTTGGGGACAGGGCTATAATTCACCCCTCCACTTT. Protein sequence: CASSWGQGYNSPLHF.